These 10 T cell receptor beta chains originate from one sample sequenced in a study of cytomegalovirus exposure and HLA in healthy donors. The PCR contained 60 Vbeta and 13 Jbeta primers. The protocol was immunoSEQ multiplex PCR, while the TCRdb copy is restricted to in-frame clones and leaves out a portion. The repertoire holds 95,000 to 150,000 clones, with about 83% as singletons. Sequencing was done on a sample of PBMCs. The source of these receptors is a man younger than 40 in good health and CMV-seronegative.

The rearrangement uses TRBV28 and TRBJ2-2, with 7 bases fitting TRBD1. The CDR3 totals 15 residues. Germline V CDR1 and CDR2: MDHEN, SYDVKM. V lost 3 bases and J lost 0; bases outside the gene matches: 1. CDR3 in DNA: TGTGCCAGCAGTTTGACAGGGACGAACACCGGGGAGCTGTTTTTT. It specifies CASSLTGTNTGELFF.

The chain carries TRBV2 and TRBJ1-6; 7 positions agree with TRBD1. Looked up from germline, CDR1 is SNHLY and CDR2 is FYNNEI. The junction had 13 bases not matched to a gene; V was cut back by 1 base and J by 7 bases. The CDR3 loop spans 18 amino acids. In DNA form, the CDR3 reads TGTGCCAGCAGTGAAGTGAATCGACAGGGAAGGGAGAATTCACCCCTCCACTTT. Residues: CASSEVNRQGRENSPLHF.

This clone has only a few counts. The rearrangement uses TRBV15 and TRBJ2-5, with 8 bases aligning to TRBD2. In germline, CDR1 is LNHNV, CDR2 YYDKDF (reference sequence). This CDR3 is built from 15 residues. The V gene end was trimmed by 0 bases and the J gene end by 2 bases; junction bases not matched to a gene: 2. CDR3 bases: TGTGCCACCAGCAGAGATCCTAGCGGGCAAGAGACCCAGTACTTC. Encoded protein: CATSRDPSGQETQYF.

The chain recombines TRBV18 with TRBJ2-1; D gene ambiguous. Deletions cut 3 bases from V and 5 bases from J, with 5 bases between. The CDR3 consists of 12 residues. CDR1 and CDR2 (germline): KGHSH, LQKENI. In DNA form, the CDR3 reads TGTGCCAGCTCACCCTCGGACAATGAGCAGTTCTTC. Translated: CASSPSDNEQFF.

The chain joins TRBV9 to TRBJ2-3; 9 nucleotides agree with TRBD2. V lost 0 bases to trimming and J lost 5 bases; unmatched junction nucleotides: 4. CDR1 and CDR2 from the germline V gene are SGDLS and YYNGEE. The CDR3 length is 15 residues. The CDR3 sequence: CASSVGGGALDTQYF. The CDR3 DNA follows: TGTGCCAGCAGCGTAGGCGGGGGGGCATTAGATACGCAGTATTTT.

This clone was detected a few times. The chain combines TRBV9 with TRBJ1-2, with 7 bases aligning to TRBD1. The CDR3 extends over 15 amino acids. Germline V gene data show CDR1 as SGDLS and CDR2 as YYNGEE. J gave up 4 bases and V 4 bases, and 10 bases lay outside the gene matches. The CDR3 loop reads CASSNRDSGLYGYTF. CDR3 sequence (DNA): TGTGCCAGCAGCAACCGGGACAGCGGACTCTATGGCTACACCTTC.

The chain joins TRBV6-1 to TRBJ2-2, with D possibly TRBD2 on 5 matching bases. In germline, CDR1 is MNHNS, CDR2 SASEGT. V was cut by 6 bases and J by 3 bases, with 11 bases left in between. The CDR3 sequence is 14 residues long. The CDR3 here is CASSREGDTGELFF. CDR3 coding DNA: TGTGCCAGCAGCCGAGAGGGCGACACCGGGGAGCTGTTTTTT.

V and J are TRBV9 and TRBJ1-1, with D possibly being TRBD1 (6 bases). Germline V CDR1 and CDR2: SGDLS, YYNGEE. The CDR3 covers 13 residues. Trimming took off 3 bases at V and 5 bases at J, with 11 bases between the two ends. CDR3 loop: CASSEGGKTEAFF. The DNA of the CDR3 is TGTGCCAGCAGCGAGGGGGGGAAGACTGAAGCTTTCTTT.

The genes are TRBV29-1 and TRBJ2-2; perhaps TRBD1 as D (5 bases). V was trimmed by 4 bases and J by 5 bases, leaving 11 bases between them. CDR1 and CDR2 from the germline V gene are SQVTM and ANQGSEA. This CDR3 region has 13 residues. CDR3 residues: CSVVGQNTGELFF. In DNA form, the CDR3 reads TGCAGCGTTGTAGGACAAAATACCGGGGAGCTGTTTTTT.

CDR3 coding DNA: TGCGCCAGCAGCCCCGCCGGGACAGGCCCCCGAGGGATGAACACTGAAGCTTTCTTT. Translated, it gives CASSPAGTGPRGMNTEAFF. This chain connects TRBV5-1 to TRBJ1-1, with 8 bases matching TRBD1. The CDR3 is 19 residues long. V dropped 4 bases and J dropped 0; count of bases not matched to a gene: 17. Germline V gene sequence: CDR1 SGHRS, CDR2 YFSETQ.